This T cell receptor (beta chain) was recovered during a study of shared clonotypes between healthy human individuals (TCRdb year 2020). Turning to the overall study: The cohort comprised two women and a few men aged 18 to 49 years. For each donor, three plates each were used for CD4 naive and CD4 memory, two plates were used for CD8 naive, and one plate was used for CD8 memory. Per donor, leukapheresis produced somewhere between about 0.85 and 9.5 billion PBMCs. To increase sequencing depth and limit assay-specific biases, different laboratories used diverse techniques to prepare libraries and sequence TCR repertoires. To estimate repertoire size and how much clonotypes are shared between individuals, the study performed deep sequencing of blood TCR repertoires from 4 to 6 healthy adults.

Note on this clone: Its antigen specificity is not known. Per-nucleotide qualities are absent, and no much larger clonotype sits a single base away.

V and J lose 1 base and 3 bases, and a span of 25 bases separates them. The CDR1 and CDR2 encoded by the germline V gene (reference sequence) are LNHNV and YYDKDF. The CDR3 covers 19 residues, taking in both the cysteine and the phenylalanine. Only the CDR3 DNA stays, 57 bases, in frame from base 1. Healthy HIV-negative adults with no recently reported acute infections or vaccinations were included as donors. Only Caucasian adults living in Nashville, Tennessee, USA were represented among the donors. CD4+ T cells were enriched by magnetic negative selection, after which naive cells were positively selected on CD45RA and the negative fraction was taken as the memory subset. Blood was obtained by leukapheresis, after which PBMCs were separated by Ficoll-Histopaque density gradient centrifugation and cryopreserved in liquid nitrogen vapor phase. Purity and quantity of every magnetically sorted T cell population were checked by analytical flow cytometry. Genomic DNA was isolated from each sorted fraction and quantified by UV absorbance on a Nanodrop 2000c.

Using the deep immunoSEQ assay, multiplex PCR amplified TCR CDR3 regions from genomic DNA. Genomic DNA extracted from each cell subset was distributed evenly over all wells of several immunoSEQ 96-well plates, and each plate served as one replicate. For sorted subsets, approximately 190 ng of genomic DNA, equivalent to some 30,000 T cell genomes, went into each replicate PCR. Purified libraries were measured with a Qubit 3.0 fluorometer, size-checked on a Bioanalyzer 2100, and measured again with the KAPA Library Quantification kit. Every immunoSEQ 96-well plate was sequenced on a dedicated single-read 150-cycle Illumina NextSeq 550 flow cell. Concerning the study's data processing: Because only junctional sequences without quality scores were contained in the immunoSEQ output, filtering matching that applied to full-length reads could not be performed. To assign V/J genes and CDR3, sequences were annotated using PyIR, a Python wrapper for IgBLAST v1.9, with IMGT germline references. Reads were filtered out if the reads had weak V/J assignments (E-value above 1e-6), no CDR3, stop codons, out-of-frame junctions, or ambiguous translated residues. V3J clonotypes were defined as sequences sharing the same inferred V gene, J gene, and CDR3 amino acid sequence. The percentage overlap between two repertoires was calculated by dividing the number of shared unique clonotypes by the size of the smaller repertoire. RTK rarefaction, the Chao1 estimator, and Recon v2.1 estimates of unobserved clonotypes were used to assess repertoire richness. OLGA was used to compute generation probabilities for all TCRbeta clonotypes that the gDNA method yielded from a few donors. TCRdb re-hosts the immuneACCESS table, in-frame sequences only. Its copies lack some clones; in the studies checked, an unresolved V gene accounts for under half of them, and the cause for the rest is not known. That table supplies the V and J calls and clone size; D and trimming were determined from the DNA. Recorded for this sample are about 2.5 million clones; roughly 90% of them occurred a single time. About 0.36% of the sample is taken by the ten largest.

Broader findings and caveats from the paper: The small number of donors limited the genetic and exposure-history diversity represented. Compared with non-shared clonotypes, clonotypes shared by all four sorted-subset donors had higher generation probabilities. Even with the large sequencing depth, rarefaction of the sorted-subset datasets indicated that sequencing was incomplete. When several donors were compared, the shared fraction of clonotypes was about 5% for naive CD4, around 4% for naive CD8, roughly 2.5% for memory CD4, and 0.3% to 0.5% for memory CD8. Naive subsets generally had larger estimated clonotype richness than memory subsets. Pairwise subsampling led to the expectation that sequencing depth would affect the degree of clonotype sharing among donors. Sampling was restricted to blood, and TCR repertoires in tissues likely differ from the TCR repertoires found in blood.

Recombination joined TRBV15 with TRBJ2-7; the D element could tentatively be TRBD1 or TRBD2, as 5 bases agree for each. This receptor was taken from a man aged 18 to 29 in good health. Some clones in this sample may be carry-over from other donors' samples. Source material: naive CD4+ T cells from PBMCs. Explained via the paper, the cell subset or site label denotes: CD45RA+ positively selected. In nucleotide form, the sequence is TGTGCCACCAGCAGAGGATGGGGCTGGTTGGTGGGGACGGACTACGAGCAGTACTTC. It translates to CATSRGWGWLVGTDYEQYF.